Below are 28 T cell receptor beta chains sequenced from a single sample in a study of blood T cell repertoires in COVID-19. Measured with immunoSEQ multiplex PCR; TCRdb has only the in-frame clones, and not every one. The sample contains about 120,000 clones, 75% to 90% of which appear only once. What was sequenced was peripheral blood. The receptor set was obtained from a man in his thirties or forties with acute or convalescent COVID-19.

The V and J genes are TRBV5-1 and TRBJ1-2; a possible D gene is TRBD1 (5 bases). Looked up from germline, CDR1 is SGHRS and CDR2 is YFSETQ. V was clipped by 4 bases and J by 2 bases, with 15 bases between them. This CDR3 contains 15 residues. The chain's CDR3 is CASSPSGGRNYGYTF. The CDR3 DNA sequence: TGCGCCAGCAGCCCGAGCGGGGGGAGAAACTATGGCTACACCTTC. The full variable domain, its missing parts supplied by reference TRBV5-1 and TRBJ1-2, is KAGVTQTPRYLIKTRGQQVTLSCSPISGHRSVSWYQQTPGQGLQFLFEYFSETQRNKGNFPGRFSGRQFSNSRSEMNVSTLELGDSALYLCASSPSGGRNYGYTFGSGTRLTVV.

The V and J genes are TRBV5-8 and TRBJ2-4; TRBD2 might be the D (7 bases). Germline values: CDR1 SGHTS, CDR2 YDEGEE. V was cut by 0 bases and J by 12 bases, with 25 bases left in between. This CDR3 comprises 17 residues. This CDR3 reads CASSLGGGGAPGAGQYF. The CDR3 DNA follows: TGTGCCAGCAGCTTGGGTGGAGGGGGGGCCCCAGGTGCGGGTCAGTACTTC.

This CDR3 is CASSEWAGSAFF. The CDR3 region has the DNA TGTGCCAGCAGTGAATGGGCGGGGAGCGCTTTCTTT. The chain is built from TRBV25-1 and TRBJ1-1, with D hard to call. Trimming took off 1 base at V and 11 bases at J, with 11 bases between the two ends. This CDR3 spans 12 amino acids. CDR1 and CDR2 from the germline V gene are MGHDK and SYGVNS.

V is TRBV7-3 and J is TRBJ2-2, with 7 bases matching TRBD2. Germline V CDR1 and CDR2: SGHTA, FQGTGA. Trimming cost V 0 bases and J 3 bases; bases outside gene matches: 1. The CDR3 length is 15 residues. Written as DNA, the CDR3 is TGTGCCAGCAGCTTAACCCGGGAGGACACCGGGGAGCTGTTTTTT. Translation gives CASSLTREDTGELFF. The full variable domain, its missing parts supplied by reference TRBV7-3 and TRBJ2-2, is GAGVSQTPSNKVTEKGKYVELRCDPISGHTALYWYRQSLGQGPEFLIYFQGTGAADDSGLPNDRFFAVRPEGSVSTLKIQRTERGDSAVYLCASSLTREDTGELFFGEGSRLTVL.

The chain is built from TRBV6-5 and TRBJ1-5; maybe TRBD1 (6 bases). This CDR3 region has 13 residues. Germline CDR1 MNHEY, CDR2 SVGAGI. V was shortened by 7 bases and J by 3 bases, with 10 bases between the two germline ends. CDR3 DNA: TGTGCCAGCACGACAGGTTCCAATCAGCCCCAGCATTTT. Protein sequence: CASTTGSNQPQHF.

This clone has only a few counts. The chain has TRBV28 and TRBJ1-5, with D perhaps TRBD1 (5 bases). The germline V and J ends were trimmed by 6 bases and 6 bases, with 12 bases remaining between them. Germline V lookup: CDR1 MDHEN, CDR2 SYDVKM. The CDR3 contains 13 residues. The CDR3 nucleotides read TGTGCCAGCAGCCCGGGGGAGGTTCAGCCCCAGCATTTT. Protein: CASSPGEVQPQHF.

The chain uses TRBV20-1 and TRBJ1-1; TRBD1 is a possible D gene (6 bases). Between the trimmed V and J ends, which lost 6 bases and 11 bases, there was a span of 16 bases. The CDR3 loop spans 11 amino acids. In germline, CDR1 is DFQATT, CDR2 SNEGSKA (reference sequence). The CDR3 protein is CSAHDRPEAFF. The CDR3 DNA sequence: TGCAGTGCCCACGACAGGCCCGAGGCTTTCTTT.

The chain couples TRBV10-3 to TRBJ1-2; D not resolved. Per the germline V gene, CDR1 is ENHRY and CDR2 is SYGVKD. The CDR3 contains 13 residues. The V end lost 4 bases, the J end lost 3 bases, and 9 bases lay between the germline ends. The CDR3: CAISGAEHYGYTF. As DNA, the CDR3 is TGTGCCATCAGTGGGGCAGAACACTATGGCTACACCTTC.

The J gene is TRBJ1-2, the V gene TRBV2; 8 bases agree with TRBD1. Losses at the gene ends were 8 bases for V and 3 bases for J; bases not matched to a gene: 5. The CDR3 has 13 amino acids. From germline, CDR1 is SNHLY and CDR2 FYNNEI. CDR3 loop: CASLGQEDYGYTF. The CDR3 DNA sequence: TGTGCCAGCTTGGGACAGGAAGACTATGGCTACACCTTC.

The rearrangement joins TRBV6-4 to TRBJ2-3; a weak D match, TRBD2 (7 bases). Trimming stripped 5 bases from V and 3 bases from J, with 15 bases between. The CDR3 sequence is 15 residues long. The germline CDR1 and CDR2 sequences are MRHNA and SNTAGT. The CDR3 DNA reads TGTGCCAGCAGTCGTCGGGGGGCTTTAACAGATACGCAGTATTTT. It codes for CASSRRGALTDTQYF.

J is TRBJ2-7 and V is TRBV29-1, with TRBD2 as a possible D gene (6 bases). Trimming stripped 4 bases from V and 2 bases from J, with 18 bases between. The CDR3 has 15 residues. Germline V CDR1 and CDR2: SQVTM, ANQGSEA. The CDR3 DNA reads as TGCAGCGTTGTTTCGACTCCGGAGGGGACCTACGAGCAGTACTTC. Translating it yields CSVVSTPEGTYEQYF.

The chain couples TRBV9 to TRBJ2-5; 11 bases are a match to TRBD2. This CDR3 is 17 amino acids long. After removal of 0 bases from V and 5 bases from J, the junction contained 9 bases not matched to a gene. CDR1 SGDLS and CDR2 YYNGEE come from the germline V gene. CDR3 in amino acids: CASSVDGSGGARETQYF. Written as DNA, the CDR3 is TGTGCCAGCAGCGTAGACGGTAGCGGGGGGGCCAGGGAGACCCAGTACTTC.

The rearrangement joins TRBV10-3 to TRBJ1-2; D is perhaps TRBD1 (6 bases). Germline assignment: CDR1 ENHRY and CDR2 SYGVKD. The ends were cut back, 1 base at V and 5 bases at J, with 23 bases in the middle. There are 18 residues in the CDR3. The CDR3 DNA reads as TGTGCCATCAGTGAGTGGGGGCCAATGCACGGGCCATATTATGGCTACACCTTC. Amino acids: CAISEWGPMHGPYYGYTF.

The rearrangement uses TRBV24-1 and TRBJ2-6, with D maybe TRBD1 (5 bases). CDR1 is KGHDR and CDR2 is SFDVKD in the germline V gene. The CDR3 totals 15 residues. Trimming took off 9 bases at V and 0 bases at J, with 11 bases between the two ends. CDR3: CATDRYSSGANVLTF. In DNA form, the CDR3 reads TGTGCCACCGACAGATACTCCTCTGGGGCCAACGTCCTGACTTTC.

The V gene is TRBV4-3, the J gene TRBJ2-3, with 8 bases fitting TRBD2. The germline V gene has CDR1 LGHNA and CDR2 YSLEER. The CDR3 contains 18 residues. V shed 1 base and J 0 bases; nucleotides not matched to a gene: 9. CDR3 coding DNA: TGCGCCAGCAGCCAAGCTTCGGCGGTAGCGGGGAGCACAGATACGCAGTATTTT. Translation: CASSQASAVAGSTDTQYF.

The chain is built from TRBV15 and TRBJ2-3; 11 nucleotides agree with TRBD2. The germline V gene encodes CDR1 LNHNV and CDR2 YYDKDF (reference sequence). Losses at the gene ends were 3 bases for V and 2 bases for J; bases not matched to a gene: 16. The length of the CDR3 is 20 residues. This CDR3 is CATSSGGSGGAPIITDTQYF. Written as DNA, the CDR3 is TGTGCCACCAGCAGCGGCGGTAGCGGGGGGGCTCCCATTATCACAGATACGCAGTATTTT.

This chain joins TRBV15 and TRBJ1-3; no clear D gene. The CDR3 contains 14 residues. Germline V gives CDR1 LNHNV, CDR2 YYDKDF (reference sequence). Between the trimmed V and J ends, which lost 0 bases and 1 base, there was a span of 4 bases. CDR3 in amino acids: CATSREISGNTIYF. CDR3 sequence (DNA): TGTGCCACCAGCAGAGAAATATCTGGAAACACCATATATTTT.

V usage is TRBV12-3 or TRBV12-4 and J usage is TRBJ1-1; no clear D gene. Trimming took off 2 bases at V and 7 bases at J, with 11 bases between the two ends. The CDR3 is 13 residues long. CDR3 protein: CASSLLGGLEAFF. DNA for the CDR3: TGTGCCAGCAGTTTATTAGGAGGCCTTGAAGCTTTCTTT.

The chain couples TRBV5-4 to TRBJ1-2; perhaps TRBD1 as D (6 bases). Germline-derived CDR1 and CDR2 are SGHNT and YYREEE (reference sequence). The CDR3 has 13 amino acids. Trimming stripped 2 bases from V and 6 bases from J, with 11 bases between. The CDR3 protein is CASSFRGGDGYTF. The CDR3 DNA reads TGTGCCAGCAGCTTTCGAGGGGGGGATGGCTACACCTTC. Complete variable domain (other parts from reference TRBV5-4 and TRBJ1-2): ETGVTQSPTHLIKTRGQQVTLRCSSQSGHNTVSWYQQALGQGPQFIFQYYREEENGRGNFPPRFSGLQFPNYSSELNVNALELDDSALYLCASSFRGGDGYTFGSGTRLTVV.

The chain recombines TRBV4-3 with TRBJ2-7; 7 bases are shared with TRBD2. The V and J ends lost 0 bases and 5 bases, in that order; junction bases with no gene match: 16. The germline CDR1 and CDR2 sequences are LGHNA and YSLEER. The CDR3 is 18 residues long. CDR3 region: CASSQDPLGWGGKDEQYF. As DNA, the CDR3 is TGCGCCAGCAGCCAAGATCCATTAGGCTGGGGGGGGAAGGACGAGCAGTACTTC.

The rearrangement uses TRBV6-2 or TRBV6-3 and TRBJ2-1; D may be TRBD1 or TRBD2 (7 bases each). V was trimmed by 6 bases and J by 2 bases, leaving 11 bases between them. The CDR3 loop spans 14 amino acids. Germline values: CDR1 MNHEY, CDR2 SVGEGT. CDR3 sequence (DNA): TGTGCCAGCAGCCAGGGGGGGCCCTACAATGAGCAGTTCTTC. Its protein is CASSQGGPYNEQFF.

J is TRBJ1-2 and V is TRBV7-2; no reliable D call. This CDR3 has 14 residues. Germline V gene data show CDR1 as SGHTA and CDR2 as FQGNSA. The ends were cut back, 1 base at V and 4 bases at J, with 10 bases in the middle. The CDR3 loop is CASSLVRGSYGYTF. DNA of the CDR3: TGTGCCAGCAGCTTAGTCCGGGGATCCTATGGCTACACCTTC.

The rearrangement joins TRBV5-1 to TRBJ2-7, with TRBD1 identical over 7 bases. CDR3 length: 15 residues. Germline V CDR1 and CDR2: SGHRS, YFSETQ. Unmatched junction bases numbered 5, after V lost 0 bases and J lost 2 bases. The CDR3 nucleotides are TGCGCCAGCAGCTTGGGAGGGACAGCTACCTACGAGCAGTACTTC. Its protein product is CASSLGGTATYEQYF.

The chain couples TRBV15 to TRBJ1-4, with D uncertain. Trimming cost V 0 bases and J 6 bases, with 14 bases left between them. Germline V lookup: CDR1 LNHNV, CDR2 YYDKDF (reference sequence). This CDR3 has 16 residues. The CDR3: CATSRDQAGGDEKLFF. The DNA of the CDR3 is TGTGCCACCAGCAGAGATCAGGCAGGAGGCGATGAAAAACTGTTTTTT.

In its sample, this clone was seen once. Other DNA sequences within the sample encode an identical CDR3. The chain recombines TRBV5-1 with TRBJ2-7; the match to TRBD2 covers 11 bases. This CDR3 has 16 residues. The V gene end was trimmed by 1 base and the J gene end by 2 bases; junction bases not matched to a gene: 5. Germline V gives CDR1 SGHRS, CDR2 YFSETQ. The CDR3 DNA reads as TGCGCCAGCAGCTTGCCCCTAGCGGGGGGTGCCTACGAGCAGTACTTC. It translates to CASSLPLAGGAYEQYF.

The V call is TRBV19, the J call TRBJ2-3; 11 bases map to TRBD2. V lost 10 bases, J lost 4 bases, and 10 bases stayed unmatched. The CDR3 length is 15 residues. From germline, CDR1 is LNHDA and CDR2 SQIVND (reference sequence). The CDR3 loop is CATTLAGGVADTQYF. CDR3 nucleotides: TGTGCCACCACCTTAGCGGGAGGGGTAGCAGATACGCAGTATTTT.

The chain couples TRBV6-6 to TRBJ2-7; 7 nucleotides match TRBD1. Germline assignment: CDR1 MNHNY and CDR2 SVGAGI (reference sequence). Trimming cost V 2 bases and J 2 bases; bases outside gene matches: 3. The length of the CDR3 is 14 residues. Written as DNA, the CDR3 is TGTGCCAGCAGTTACCGGGACAGTGCCTACGAGCAGTACTTC. Encoded protein: CASSYRDSAYEQYF.

The chain combines TRBV11-1 with TRBJ2-3; no definite D call. From germline, CDR1 is SGHAT and CDR2 FQDESV (reference sequence). The ends were cut back, 5 bases at V and 6 bases at J, with 15 bases in the middle. CDR3 size: 14 residues. As DNA, the CDR3 is TGTGCCAGCAGCCCGTTTTCGTCGGTCGATACGCAGTATTTT. Translated: CASSPFSSVDTQYF.